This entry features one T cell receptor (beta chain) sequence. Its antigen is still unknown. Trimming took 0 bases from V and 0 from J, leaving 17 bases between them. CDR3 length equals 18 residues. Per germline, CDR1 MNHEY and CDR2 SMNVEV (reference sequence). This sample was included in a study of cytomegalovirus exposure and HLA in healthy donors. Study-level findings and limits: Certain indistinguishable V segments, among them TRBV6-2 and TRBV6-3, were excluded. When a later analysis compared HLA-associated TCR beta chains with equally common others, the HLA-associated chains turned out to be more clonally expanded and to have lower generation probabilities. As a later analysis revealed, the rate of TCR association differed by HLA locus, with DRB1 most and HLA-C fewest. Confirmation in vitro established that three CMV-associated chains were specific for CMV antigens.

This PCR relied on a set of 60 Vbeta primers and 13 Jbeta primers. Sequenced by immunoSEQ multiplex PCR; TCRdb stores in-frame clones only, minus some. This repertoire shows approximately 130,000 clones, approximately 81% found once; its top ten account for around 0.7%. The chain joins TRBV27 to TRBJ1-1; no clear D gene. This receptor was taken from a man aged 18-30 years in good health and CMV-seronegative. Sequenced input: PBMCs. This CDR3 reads CASSLSARVLVMNTEAFF. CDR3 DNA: TGTGCCAGCAGTTTATCGGCGAGGGTATTAGTGATGAACACTGAAGCTTTCTTT.